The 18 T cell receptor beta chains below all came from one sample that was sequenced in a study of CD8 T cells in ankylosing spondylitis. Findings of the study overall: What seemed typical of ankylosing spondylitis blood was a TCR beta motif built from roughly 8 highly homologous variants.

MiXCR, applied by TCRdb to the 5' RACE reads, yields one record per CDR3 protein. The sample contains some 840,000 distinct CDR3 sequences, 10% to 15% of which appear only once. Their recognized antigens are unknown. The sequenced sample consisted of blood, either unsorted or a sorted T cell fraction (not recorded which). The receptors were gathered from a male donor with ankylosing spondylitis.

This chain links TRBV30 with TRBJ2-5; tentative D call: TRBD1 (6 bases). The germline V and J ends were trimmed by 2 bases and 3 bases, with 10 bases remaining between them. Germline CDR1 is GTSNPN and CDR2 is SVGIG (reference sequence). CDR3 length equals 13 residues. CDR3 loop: CAWSRDIEETQYF. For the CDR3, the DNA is TGTGCCTGGAGTCGGGACATAGAAGAGACCCAGTACTTC.

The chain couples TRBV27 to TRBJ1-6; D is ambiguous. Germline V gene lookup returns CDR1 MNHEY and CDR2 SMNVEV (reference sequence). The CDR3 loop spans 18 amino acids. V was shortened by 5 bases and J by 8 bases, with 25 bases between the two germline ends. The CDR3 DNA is TGTGCCAGCAGTCCCATCATACGAAGGAGGATGATGGATTCACCCCTCCACTTT. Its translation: CASSPIIRRRMMDSPLHF.

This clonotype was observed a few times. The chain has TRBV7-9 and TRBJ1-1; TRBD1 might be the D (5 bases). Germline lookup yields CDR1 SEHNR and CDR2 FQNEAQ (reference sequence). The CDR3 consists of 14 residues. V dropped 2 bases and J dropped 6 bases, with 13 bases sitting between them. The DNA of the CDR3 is TGTGCCAGCAGCTTATGGGGGGAATTCGCTGAAGCTTTCTTT. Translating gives CASSLWGEFAEAFF.

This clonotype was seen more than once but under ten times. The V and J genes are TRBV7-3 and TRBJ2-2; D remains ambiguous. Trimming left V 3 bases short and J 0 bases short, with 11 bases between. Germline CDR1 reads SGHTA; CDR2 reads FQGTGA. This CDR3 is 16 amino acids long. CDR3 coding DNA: TGTGCCAGCAGCTTCGGCCAGCTCGCGAACACCGGGGAGCTGTTTTTT. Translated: CASSFGQLANTGELFF.

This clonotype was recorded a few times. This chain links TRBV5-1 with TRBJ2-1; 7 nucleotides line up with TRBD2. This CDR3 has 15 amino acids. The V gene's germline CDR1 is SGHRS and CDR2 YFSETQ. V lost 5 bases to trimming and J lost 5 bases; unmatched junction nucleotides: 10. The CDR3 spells CASRDVRGGDNEQFF. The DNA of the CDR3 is TGCGCCAGCAGGGACGTACGGGGAGGGGACAATGAGCAGTTCTTC.

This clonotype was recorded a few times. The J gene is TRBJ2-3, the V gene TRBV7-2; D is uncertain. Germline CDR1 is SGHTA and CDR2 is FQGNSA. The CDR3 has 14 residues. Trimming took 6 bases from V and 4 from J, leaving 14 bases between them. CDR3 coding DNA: TGTGCCAGCAGGCCGCGGAGAGGACCAGATACGCAGTATTTT. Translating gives CASRPRRGPDTQYF.

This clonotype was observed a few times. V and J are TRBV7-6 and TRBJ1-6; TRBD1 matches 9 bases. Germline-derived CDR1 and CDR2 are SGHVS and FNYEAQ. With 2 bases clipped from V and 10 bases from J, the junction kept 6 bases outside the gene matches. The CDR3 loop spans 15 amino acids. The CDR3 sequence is CASSLRGQGESPLHF. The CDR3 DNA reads TGTGCCAGCAGCTTAAGGGGACAGGGCGAATCACCCCTCCACTTT.

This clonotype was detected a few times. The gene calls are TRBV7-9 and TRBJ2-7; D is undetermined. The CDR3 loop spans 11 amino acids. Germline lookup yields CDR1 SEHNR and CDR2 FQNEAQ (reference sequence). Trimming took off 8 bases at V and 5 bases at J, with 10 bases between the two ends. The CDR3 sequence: CASQLGDEQYF. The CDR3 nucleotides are TGTGCCAGCCAACTTGGGGACGAGCAGTACTTC.

CDR3 loop: CSVQGLAGKETQYF. CDR3 sequence (DNA): TGCAGCGTTCAAGGACTAGCGGGAAAAGAGACCCAGTACTTC. The chain is built from TRBV29-1 and TRBJ2-5; the match to TRBD2 covers 12 bases. V was clipped by 5 bases and J by 3 bases; unmatched bases: 4. CDR1 is SQVTM, CDR2 ANQGSEA, per germline. This CDR3 spans 14 amino acids.

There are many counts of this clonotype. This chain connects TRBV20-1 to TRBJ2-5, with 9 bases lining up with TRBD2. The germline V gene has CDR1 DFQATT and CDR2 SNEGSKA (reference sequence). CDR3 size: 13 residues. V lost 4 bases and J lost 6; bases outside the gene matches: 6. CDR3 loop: CSAKASGTKTQYF. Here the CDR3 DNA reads TGCAGTGCTAAGGCTAGCGGGACGAAGACCCAGTACTTC.

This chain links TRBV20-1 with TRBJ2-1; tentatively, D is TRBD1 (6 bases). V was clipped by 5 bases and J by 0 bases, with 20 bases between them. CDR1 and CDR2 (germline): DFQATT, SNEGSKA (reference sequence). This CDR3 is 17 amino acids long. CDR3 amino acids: CSASSLYRVGSYNEQFF. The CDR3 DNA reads TGCAGTGCTTCCTCTCTCTACAGGGTTGGCTCCTACAATGAGCAGTTCTTC.

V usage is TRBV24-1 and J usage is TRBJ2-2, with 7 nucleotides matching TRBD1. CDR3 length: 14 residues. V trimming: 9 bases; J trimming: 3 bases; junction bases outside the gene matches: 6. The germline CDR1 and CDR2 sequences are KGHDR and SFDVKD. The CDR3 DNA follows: TGTGCCACCGGCGACAGGGCAGACACCGGGGAGCTGTTTTTT. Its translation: CATGDRADTGELFF.

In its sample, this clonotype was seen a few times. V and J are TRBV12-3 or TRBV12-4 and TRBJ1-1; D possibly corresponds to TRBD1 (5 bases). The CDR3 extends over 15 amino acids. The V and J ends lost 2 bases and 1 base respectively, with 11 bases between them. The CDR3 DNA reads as TGTGCCAGCAGTTTATCAGGGTCCCCGAACACTGAAGCTTTCTTT. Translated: CASSLSGSPNTEAFF.

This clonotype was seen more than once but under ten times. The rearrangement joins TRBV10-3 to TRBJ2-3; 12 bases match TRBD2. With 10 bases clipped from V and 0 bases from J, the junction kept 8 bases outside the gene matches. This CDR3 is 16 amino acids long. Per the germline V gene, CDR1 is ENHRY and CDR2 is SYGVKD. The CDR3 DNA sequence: TGTGCCACCCGAAGACTAGCGGGGGAGAGCACAGATACGCAGTATTTT. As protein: CATRRLAGESTDTQYF.

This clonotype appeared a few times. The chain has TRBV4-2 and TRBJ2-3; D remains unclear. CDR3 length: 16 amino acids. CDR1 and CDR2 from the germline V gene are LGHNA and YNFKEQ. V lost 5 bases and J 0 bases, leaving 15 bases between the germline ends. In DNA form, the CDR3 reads TGTGCCAGCAGCGGAAGAGGTCTGGATAGCACAGATACGCAGTATTTT. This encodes CASSGRGLDSTDTQYF.

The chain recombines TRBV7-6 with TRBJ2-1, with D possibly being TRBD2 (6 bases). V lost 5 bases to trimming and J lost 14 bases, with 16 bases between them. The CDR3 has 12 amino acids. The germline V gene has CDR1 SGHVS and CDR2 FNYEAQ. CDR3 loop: CASSRLWGRKFF. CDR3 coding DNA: TGTGCCAGCAGCCGACTCTGGGGGAGGAAGTTCTTC.

The CDR3 DNA sequence: TGCAGTGCTAGAGCGGGACTACAGTACTACGAGCAGTACTTC. This codes for CSARAGLQYYEQYF. The chain employs TRBV20-1 and TRBJ2-7, with 7 nucleotides matching TRBD2. The ends lost 1 base at V and 3 bases at J; junction bases unmatched: 6. Germline lookup yields CDR1 DFQATT and CDR2 SNEGSKA (reference sequence). This CDR3 is 14 amino acids long.

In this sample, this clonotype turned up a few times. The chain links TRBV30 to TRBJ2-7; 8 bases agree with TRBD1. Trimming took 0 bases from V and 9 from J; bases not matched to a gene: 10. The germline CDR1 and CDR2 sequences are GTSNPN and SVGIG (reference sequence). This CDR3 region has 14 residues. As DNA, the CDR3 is TGTGCCTGGAGTGTCGCCTGGACAGGGTCTGTGCAGTACTTC. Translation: CAWSVAWTGSVQYF.